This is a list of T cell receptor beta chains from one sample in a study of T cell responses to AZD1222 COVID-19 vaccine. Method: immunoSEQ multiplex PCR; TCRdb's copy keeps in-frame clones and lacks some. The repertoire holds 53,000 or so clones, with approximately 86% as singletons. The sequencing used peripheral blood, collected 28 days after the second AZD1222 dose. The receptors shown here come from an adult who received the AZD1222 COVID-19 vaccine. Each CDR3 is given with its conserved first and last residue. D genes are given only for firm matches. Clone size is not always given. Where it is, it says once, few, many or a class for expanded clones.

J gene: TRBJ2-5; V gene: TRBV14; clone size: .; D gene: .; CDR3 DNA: TGTGCCAGCAGCCCGGGAAACTTGCGACAGACCCAGTACTTC; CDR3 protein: CASSPGNLRQTQYF
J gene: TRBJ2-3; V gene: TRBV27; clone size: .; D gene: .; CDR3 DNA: TGTGCCACAGATACGCAGTATTTT; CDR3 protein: CATDTQYF
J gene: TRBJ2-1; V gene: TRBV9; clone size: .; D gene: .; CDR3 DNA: TGTGCCCCCGGGTACTACAATGAGCAGTTCTTC; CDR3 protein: CAPGYYNEQFF
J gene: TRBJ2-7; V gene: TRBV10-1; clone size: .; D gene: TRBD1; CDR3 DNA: TGCGCCAGCAAACAGGGGTCCGTCGGAACCAGCGCGCAATACGAGCAGTACTTC; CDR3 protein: CASKQGSVGTSAQYEQYF
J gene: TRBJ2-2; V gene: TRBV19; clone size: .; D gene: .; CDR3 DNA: TGTGCCAGTAGTAAAAGGAGGGCCTTGGGGGAGCTGTTTTTT; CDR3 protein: CASSKRRALGELFF
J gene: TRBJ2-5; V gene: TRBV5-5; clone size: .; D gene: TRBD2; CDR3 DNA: TGTGCCAGCAGCTTGAACGGGAGGAGGGAAGAGACCCAGTACTTC; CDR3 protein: CASSLNGRREETQYF
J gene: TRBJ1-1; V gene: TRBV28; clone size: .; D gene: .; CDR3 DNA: TGTGCCAGCTGCCGGACGGGGGGCTGGAACACTGAAGCTTTCTTT; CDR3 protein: CASCRTGGWNTEAFF
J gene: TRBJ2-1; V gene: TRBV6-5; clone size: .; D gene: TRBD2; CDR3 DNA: TGTGCCAGCAGTTACGGGACTAGCGGGACTCATGAGCAGTTCTTC; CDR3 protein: CASSYGTSGTHEQFF
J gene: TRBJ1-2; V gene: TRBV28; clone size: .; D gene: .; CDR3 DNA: TGTGCCAGCAGTTGGGCAGCCAAAAACTATGGCTACACCTTC; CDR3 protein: CASSWAAKNYGYTF
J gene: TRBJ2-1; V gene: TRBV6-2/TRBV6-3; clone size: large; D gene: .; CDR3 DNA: TGTGCCAGCAGTTACTCGAGGGCGGGGCCGTTCGGTGAGCAGTTCTTC; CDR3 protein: CASSYSRAGPFGEQFF
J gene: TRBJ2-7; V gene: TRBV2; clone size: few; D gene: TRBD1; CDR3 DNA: TGTGCCAGCAGTGAGGGACAGACCTACGAGCAGTACTTC; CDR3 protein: CASSEGQTYEQYF
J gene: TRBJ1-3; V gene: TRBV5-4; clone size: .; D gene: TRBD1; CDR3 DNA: TGTGCCAGCAGCGCAGGGGACAGGAGCTCTGGAAACACCATATATTTT; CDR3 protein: CASSAGDRSSGNTIYF
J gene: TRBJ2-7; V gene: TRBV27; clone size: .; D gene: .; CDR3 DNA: TGTGCCAGCAGCCCGCAGGGAAGCTACGAGCAGTACTTC; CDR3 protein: CASSPQGSYEQYF
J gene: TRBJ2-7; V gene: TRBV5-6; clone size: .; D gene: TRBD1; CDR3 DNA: TGTGCCAGCAGAAGGACAGGGGGCTCCTACGAGCAGTACTTC; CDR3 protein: CASRRTGGSYEQYF
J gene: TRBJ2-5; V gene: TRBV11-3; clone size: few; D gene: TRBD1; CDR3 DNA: TGTGCCAGCAGCTCCGGGACAGAACAAGAGACCCAGTACTTC; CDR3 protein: CASSSGTEQETQYF
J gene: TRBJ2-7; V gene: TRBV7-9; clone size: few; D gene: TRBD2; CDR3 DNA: TGTGCCAGCAGCCCGGCTCTAGCGGGGGGCGAGCAGTACTTC; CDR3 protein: CASSPALAGGEQYF
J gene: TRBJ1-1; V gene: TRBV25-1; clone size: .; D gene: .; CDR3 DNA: TGTGCCAGCAGTGAATGGGCAGGGCAAACTGAAGCTTTCTTT; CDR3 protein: CASSEWAGQTEAFF
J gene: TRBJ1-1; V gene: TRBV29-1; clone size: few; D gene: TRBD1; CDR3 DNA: TGCAGCGTTCGAAAGGACAGGGATAAAGCTTTCTTT; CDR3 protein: CSVRKDRDKAFF
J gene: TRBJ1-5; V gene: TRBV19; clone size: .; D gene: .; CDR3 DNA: TGTGCCGCCGGAGGACAGCTAAATCAGCCCCAGCATTTT; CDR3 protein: CAAGGQLNQPQHF
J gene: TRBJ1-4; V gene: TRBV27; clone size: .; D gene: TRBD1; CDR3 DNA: TGTGCCAGCAGTTCCGGGACAGGTAGTGAAAAACTGTTTTTT; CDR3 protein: CASSSGTGSEKLFF
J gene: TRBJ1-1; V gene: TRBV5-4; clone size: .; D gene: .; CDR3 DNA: TGTGCCAGCAGCCCGGGTCAAGGAACTGAAGCTTTCTTT; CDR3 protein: CASSPGQGTEAFF
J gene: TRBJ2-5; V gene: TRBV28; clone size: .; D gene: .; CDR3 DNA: TGTGCCAGCAATCGGGTCCCAGAGACCCAGTACTTC; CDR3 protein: CASNRVPETQYF
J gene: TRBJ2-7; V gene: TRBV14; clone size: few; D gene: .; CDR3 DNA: TGTGCCAGCAGCCGCGGGGAAGCCCGAGAATATGACGAGCAGTACTTC; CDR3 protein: CASSRGEAREYDEQYF
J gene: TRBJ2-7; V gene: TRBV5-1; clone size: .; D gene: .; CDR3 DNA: TGCGCCAGCAGCTTGGGTGGCTTCGAGCAGTACTTC; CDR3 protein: CASSLGGFEQYF
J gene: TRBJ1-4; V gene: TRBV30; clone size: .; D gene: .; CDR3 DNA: TGTGCCTGGAGTGTGGGTCCAACTAATGAAAAACTGTTTTTT; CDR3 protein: CAWSVGPTNEKLFF
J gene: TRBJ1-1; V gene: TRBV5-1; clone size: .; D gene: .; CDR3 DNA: TGCGCCAGCAGCTTGACGCAGGCCTCAGGTTTGAGGTTCTTT; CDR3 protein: CASSLTQASGLRFF
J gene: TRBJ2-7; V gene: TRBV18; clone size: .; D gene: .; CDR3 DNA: TGTGCCAGCTCACCACCGAGCCTTCGGTACGAGCAGTACTTC; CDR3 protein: CASSPPSLRYEQYF